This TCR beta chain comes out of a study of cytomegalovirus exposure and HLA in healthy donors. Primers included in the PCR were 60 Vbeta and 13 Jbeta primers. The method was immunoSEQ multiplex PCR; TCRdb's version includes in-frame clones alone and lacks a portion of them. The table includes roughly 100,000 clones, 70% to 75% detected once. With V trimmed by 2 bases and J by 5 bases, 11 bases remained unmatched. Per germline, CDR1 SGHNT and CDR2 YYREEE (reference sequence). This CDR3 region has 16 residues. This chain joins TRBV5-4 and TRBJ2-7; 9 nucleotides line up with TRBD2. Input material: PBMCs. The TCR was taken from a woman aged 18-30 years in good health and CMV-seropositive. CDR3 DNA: TGTGCCAGCAGCTTAGGGACTAGCTTTGCCGCGCACGAGCAGTACTTC. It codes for CASSLGTSFAAHEQYF.